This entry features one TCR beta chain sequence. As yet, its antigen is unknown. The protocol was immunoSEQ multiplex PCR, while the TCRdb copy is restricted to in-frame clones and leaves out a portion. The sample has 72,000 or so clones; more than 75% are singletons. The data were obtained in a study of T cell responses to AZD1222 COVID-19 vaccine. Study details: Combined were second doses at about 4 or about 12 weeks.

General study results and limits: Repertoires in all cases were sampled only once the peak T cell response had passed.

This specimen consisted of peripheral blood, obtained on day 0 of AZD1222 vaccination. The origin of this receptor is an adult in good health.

DNA of the CDR3: TGTGCCATCAGTGACCGGACAGGGTCACAGCCCCAGCATTTT. The encoded protein is CAISDRTGSQPQHF. The chain carries TRBV10-3 and TRBJ1-5; 8 nucleotides match TRBD1. This CDR3 spans 14 amino acids. In germline, CDR1 is ENHRY, CDR2 SYGVKD. Trimming removed 3 bases from V and 7 bases from J; junction bases left unmatched: 5.